What follows are 26 T cell receptor beta chains derived from one specimen sequenced in a study of T cell clonality in common variable immunodeficiency. Generated by immunoSEQ multiplex PCR, the TCRdb table keeps only in-frame clones and is missing some. The repertoire consists of 35,000 to 50,000 clones, none detected only once. Sample: peripheral blood mononuclear cells. These receptors were obtained from a person between 18 and 75 years old in good health.

This clone showed up many times. The CDR3 end lies 3 residues beyond the end of the read and is filled in from the germline J gene. The chain has TRBV29-1 and TRBJ1-1; possible D gene TRBD1, 6 bases. CDR1 is SQVTM, CDR2 ANQGSEA, per germline. Trimming removed 5 bases at V and 4 bases at J, with 17 bases between. This CDR3 spans 14 amino acids. This CDR3 is CSVSPLQGGTEAFF. The sequenced part of the CDR3 DNA is TGCAGCGTTTCCCCTCTACAGGGTGGCACTGAA.

This clone was recorded at least ten times. The read stops 3 residues short of the end of the CDR3; the missing end is completed from the germline J gene. V usage is TRBV18 and J usage is TRBJ2-7, with TRBD1 matching 9 bases. CDR1 and CDR2 from the germline V gene are KGHSH and LQKENI. This CDR3 comprises 14 residues. V was clipped by 2 bases and J by 4 bases; unmatched bases: 3. CDR3 loop: CASSPGTGLYEQYF. Incomplete CDR3 DNA: TGTGCCAGCTCACCAGGGACAGGGCTTTACGAG.

In its sample, this clone was seen many times. The observed sequence ends 3 residues before the CDR3 terminus, with the missing tail filled in from the germline J gene. The gene calls are TRBV11-3 and TRBJ1-1; 8 bases agree with TRBD1. Germline V gives CDR1 SGHNT, CDR2 YENEEA. CDR3 length equals 15 residues. Trimming cost V 5 bases and J 0 bases; bases outside gene matches: 5. This CDR3 reads CASSHGQGMNTEAFF. The sequenced part of the CDR3 DNA is TGTGCCAGCAGCCACGGACAGGGAATGAACACTGAA. Complete variable domain (other parts from reference TRBV11-3 and TRBJ1-1): EAGVVQSPRYKIIEKKQPVAFWCNPISGHNTLYWYLQNLGQGPELLIRYENEEAVDDSQLPKDRFSAERLKGVDSTLKIQPAELGDSAVYLCASSHGQGMNTEAFFGQGTRLTVV.

This clone appeared many times. The read terminates 3 residues ahead of where the CDR3 ends, so the germline J gene completes it. The chain joins TRBV2 to TRBJ2-5; possible D gene TRBD2, 5 bases. Deletions cut 3 bases from V and 1 base from J, with 15 bases between. The CDR3 consists of 16 residues. The germline CDR1 and CDR2 sequences are SNHLY and FYNNEI. CDR3 DNA, as far as it was read: TGTGCCAGCAGTGACCCTAGCTTGGTGCCCCAAGAGACC. This gives the protein CASSDPSLVPQET. Given in full, the CDR3 is CASSDPSLVPQETQYF.

This clone turned up a few times. At one end, the junction sequence differs from germline, possibly due to a read error. The CDR3 end falls 3 residues outside the read, so it is completed with the germline J gene. The chain joins TRBV7-7 to TRBJ1-1; D gene ambiguous. CDR1 SSHAT and CDR2 FNYEAQ come from the germline V gene (reference sequence). There are 13 residues in the CDR3. The covered CDR3 bases are TGTGCTAGCAGCTTACTTGTCTCAGATACG. It codes for CASSLLVSDT. The whole CDR3 sequence is CASSLLVSDTAFF.

This clone was detected many times. The read stops 3 residues short of the end of the CDR3; the missing end is completed from the germline J gene. The genes are TRBV7-3 and TRBJ2-5; 9 nucleotides line up with TRBD2. Per the germline V gene, CDR1 is SGHTA and CDR2 is FQGTGA. CDR3 length equals 15 residues. The CDR3 spells CASSLGTSRAETQYF. CDR3 DNA (partial): TGTGCCAGCAGCCTCGGGACTAGCAGGGCGGAAACC.

This clone was counted at least ten times. Relative to the germline gene, one junction end is altered; a read error may explain this. Read coverage stops 3 residues before the CDR3 terminus; the germline J gene supplies the remainder. The rearrangement uses TRBV4-2 and TRBJ2-7, with 11 bases lining up with TRBD1. Germline lookup yields CDR1 LGHNA and CDR2 YNFKEQ. This CDR3 is built from 14 residues. CDR3 DNA, as far as it was read: TGCGCCAGCAGCCAGGGGACAGGGGGGCGCGAG. Residues: CASSQGTGGRE. From start to end, the CDR3 is CASSQGTGGREQYF.

This clone has at least ten counts. Read data end 3 residues before the CDR3 end; the end is taken from the germline J gene. This chain connects TRBV11-2 to TRBJ2-5, with D possibly matching TRBD1 (7 bases). V was trimmed by 5 bases and J by 1 base, leaving 11 bases between them. CDR1 is SGHAT and CDR2 is FQNNGV in the germline V gene. This CDR3 contains 14 residues. The CDR3 bases that were read are TGTGCCAGCAGCAGGGGGGACAGCCAAGAGACC. The encoded protein is CASSRGDSQET. The whole CDR3 protein reads CASSRGDSQETQYF.

This clone was counted many times. The CDR3 goes on 3 residues after the read ends, and that part is filled in from the germline J gene. The chain recombines TRBV6-4 with TRBJ2-3; 9 bases are shared with TRBD2. CDR3 length equals 15 residues. J lost 4 bases, V lost 5 bases, and 7 bases had no gene match. The V gene's germline CDR1 is MRHNA and CDR2 SNTAGT. The CDR3 bases that were read are TGTGCCAGCAGTACGGTAGCGGGAGCGGCAGATACG. Protein product: CASSTVAGAADT. The full CDR3 reads CASSTVAGAADTQYF.

In its sample, this clone was seen many times. The CDR3 extends 3 residues past the end of the read, so its final part is completed from the germline J gene. The V call is TRBV4-1, the J call TRBJ2-2; a possible D gene is TRBD1 (6 bases). There are 14 residues in the CDR3. Trimming cost V 6 bases and J 2 bases, with 10 bases left between them. Germline assignment: CDR1 MGHRA and CDR2 YSYEKL. The CDR3 DNA, read in part, is TGCGCCAGCAGTCGGACAGAAAACACCGGGGAG. Its translation is CASSRTENTGE. The CDR3 as a whole reads CASSRTENTGELFF.

Ten or more counts support this clone. With the read ending 3 residues before the CDR3 end, the germline J gene is used to fill in that end. The gene calls are TRBV2 and TRBJ2-7; perhaps TRBD1 as D (5 bases). Germline-derived CDR1 and CDR2 are SNHLY and FYNNEI. The CDR3 consists of 12 residues. Trimming cost V 5 bases and J 5 bases, with 10 bases left between them. The CDR3 spells CASSPQGNEQYF. The part of the CDR3 DNA that was read is TGTGCCAGCAGTCCCCAGGGAAACGAG.

There are many counts of this clone. The CDR3 end is not reached by the read, which stops 3 residues before it; the germline J gene fills it in. The V call is TRBV13, the J call TRBJ2-1; TRBD1 agrees at 8 bases. The ends lost 5 bases at V and 3 bases at J; junction bases unmatched: 6. Germline CDR1 PRHDT, CDR2 FYEKMQ (reference sequence). The CDR3 is made up of 15 amino acids. The CDR3 spells CASSRRDRYYNEQFF. Incomplete CDR3 DNA: TGTGCCAGCAGCCGCAGGGACAGGTACTACAATGAG.

In regard to this clone: The sequence runs out 3 residues before the end of the CDR3; the remainder is reconstructed from the germline J gene. The rearrangement links TRBV20-1 to TRBJ2-7, with 8 bases lining up with TRBD2. CDR3 size: 13 residues. The ends lost 3 bases at V and 3 bases at J; junction bases unmatched: 4. CDR1 is DFQATT, CDR2 SNEGSKA, per germline (reference sequence). CDR3 bases read: TGCAGTGCTAGTCCTCTAGCGGGCTACGAG. Residues: CSASPLAGYE. The CDR3 as a whole reads CSASPLAGYEQYF.

This clone was seen at least ten times. The CDR3 end falls 3 residues outside the read, so it is completed with the germline J gene. The chain links TRBV20-1 to TRBJ2-7; perhaps TRBD1 as D (5 bases). V gave up 6 bases and J gave up 2 bases, with 11 bases separating them. This CDR3 comprises 12 residues. CDR1 is DFQATT, CDR2 SNEGSKA, per germline (reference sequence). The CDR3 loop is CSAEIGAYEQYF. The CDR3 DNA, read in part, is TGCAGTGCGGAGATAGGGGCCTACGAG.

This clone was seen at least ten times. The CDR3 end lies 3 residues beyond the end of the read and is filled in from the germline J gene. The genes are TRBV19 and TRBJ2-7; TRBD1 aligns across 7 bases. Unmatched junction bases numbered 5, after V lost 5 bases and J lost 1 base. Germline lookup yields CDR1 LNHDA and CDR2 SQIVND (reference sequence). The CDR3 has 14 amino acids. CDR3 loop: CASSFRGKSYEQYF. The part of the CDR3 DNA that was read is TGTGCCAGTAGTTTCAGGGGGAAGTCCTACGAG.

This clone was found many times. The read halts 3 residues ahead of the CDR3 end, with the missing end drawn from the germline J gene. The chain recombines TRBV18 with TRBJ1-1; 8 positions agree with TRBD1. The V and J ends lost 4 bases and 4 bases, in that order; junction bases with no gene match: 8. The CDR3 sequence is 15 residues long. Germline CDR1 is KGHSH and CDR2 is LQKENI. The chain's CDR3 is CASSLLTGESTEAFF. The covered CDR3 bases are TGTGCCAGCTCACTCTTGACAGGGGAAAGCACTGAA.

This clone was seen at least ten times. The read stops 3 residues short of the end of the CDR3; the missing end is completed from the germline J gene. The chain recombines TRBV29-1 with TRBJ2-7; perhaps TRBD1 as D (5 bases). The CDR3 is 12 amino acids. Germline V gene sequence: CDR1 SQVTM, CDR2 ANQGSEA. The V end was cut by 6 bases, the J end by 2 bases, with 11 bases between. CDR3 loop: CSVAPGTYEQYF. The CDR3 DNA, read in part, is TGCAGCGTCGCCCCAGGGACCTACGAG.

In its sample, this clone was seen many times. The read comes to an end 3 residues before the CDR3 does, leaving the germline J gene to fill in the end. The rearrangement uses TRBV28 and TRBJ2-7; D unclear. CDR1 is MDHEN, CDR2 SYDVKM, per germline. V lost 2 bases, J lost 5 bases, and 7 bases lay in between. CDR3 length equals 12 residues. CDR3 protein: CASSLQLNEQYF. The CDR3 DNA, read in part, is TGTGCCAGCAGTTTACAACTCAACGAG.

This clone came up many times. Read data end 3 residues before the CDR3 end; the end is taken from the germline J gene. V gene TRBV20-1 combines with J gene TRBJ2-2; D is perhaps TRBD1 (5 bases). The germline V gene encodes CDR1 DFQATT and CDR2 SNEGSKA (reference sequence). The CDR3 is 14 residues long. The sequenced CDR3 bases are TGCAGTGCAAGGGGAAGATGGAATAATTCACCG. As protein: CSARGRWNNSP. The whole CDR3 sequence is CSARGRWNNSPLFF.

This clone turned up a few times. The read falls 3 residues short of the CDR3 end, and the missing part is taken from the germline J gene. V gene TRBV5-1 combines with J gene TRBJ2-7, with 11 bases that match TRBD1. The ends lost 4 bases at V and 2 bases at J; junction bases unmatched: 2. The CDR3 consists of 14 residues. In germline, CDR1 is SGHRS, CDR2 YFSETQ. The CDR3 DNA, read in part, is TGCGCCAGCAGCCTGGACAGGGGGCCCTACGAG. Translated, it gives CASSLDRGPYE. The full CDR3 protein is CASSLDRGPYEQYF.

This clone was seen many times. The CDR3 is cut off 3 residues early in the read; its end comes from the germline J gene. V is TRBV20-1 and J is TRBJ2-5; D might be TRBD2 (7 bases). The V gene lost 3 bases and the J gene lost 4 bases, with 12 bases spanning the gap. The V gene's germline CDR1 is DFQATT and CDR2 SNEGSKA (reference sequence). The CDR3 has 13 amino acids. CDR3 DNA, as far as it was read: TGCAGTGCTAGGTCGGGGGGCATAGAGACC. Amino acids: CSARSGGIET. The complete CDR3 sequence is CSARSGGIETQYF.

This clone occurred many times. The read ends 3 residues early relative to the CDR3; the germline J gene fills the gap. This chain connects TRBV20-1 to TRBJ2-1, with D possibly matching TRBD1 (6 bases). Germline loops: CDR1 DFQATT, CDR2 SNEGSKA (reference sequence). CDR3 length equals 14 residues. The ends were cut back, 1 base at V and 7 bases at J, with 14 bases in the middle. CDR3 bases read: TGCAGTGCTAGAGTGGGGACAACCCAAAATGAG. This sequence encodes CSARVGTTQNE. From start to end, the CDR3 is CSARVGTTQNEQFF.

This clone was counted at least ten times. Read coverage stops 3 residues before the CDR3 terminus; the germline J gene supplies the remainder. The chain recombines TRBV20-1 with TRBJ1-5, with 7 bases aligning to TRBD1. The CDR3 length is 13 residues. Germline V gene sequence: CDR1 DFQATT, CDR2 SNEGSKA (reference sequence). V gave up 6 bases and J gave up 4 bases; unmatched junction bases: 6. CDR3 bases read: TGCAGTGCGAAGCAGGGGGGAAATCAGCCC. Amino acid sequence: CSAKQGGNQP. The CDR3 as a whole reads CSAKQGGNQPQHF.

The table lists this clone with a few counts. The read terminates 3 residues before the CDR3 end, so the remaining end is supplied by the germline J gene. This rearrangement joins TRBV11-1 to TRBJ2-2; possibly TRBD2 for D (6 bases). Looked up from germline, CDR1 is SGHAT and CDR2 is FQDESV (reference sequence). V was cut by 4 bases and J by 3 bases, with 12 bases left in between. The CDR3 has 15 residues. CDR3: CASSSDSGYTGELFF. CDR3 DNA (partial): TGTGCCAGCAGCTCGGATAGCGGATACACCGGGGAG.

This clone was found many times. The sequence runs out 3 residues before the end of the CDR3; the remainder is reconstructed from the germline J gene. V usage is TRBV18 and J usage is TRBJ2-7; 8 bases are a match to TRBD2. The CDR3 extends over 15 amino acids. Germline CDR1 and CDR2: KGHSH and LQKENI. Trimming removed 1 base from V and 0 bases from J; junction bases left unmatched: 2. The part of the CDR3 DNA that was read is TGTGCCAGCTCACCACTAGCGGGACTCTCCTACGAG. Protein product: CASSPLAGLSYE. The whole CDR3 reads CASSPLAGLSYEQYF.

This clone was seen ten or more times. The read is 3 residues too short to cover the CDR3 end, so that end is filled in from the germline J gene. This sequence joins TRBV18 and TRBJ1-1; D remains ambiguous. Germline CDR1 is KGHSH and CDR2 is LQKENI. V was clipped by 3 bases and J by 1 base, with 9 bases between them. This CDR3 has 14 amino acids. The covered CDR3 bases are TGTGCCAGCTCACCTAGCATCACGAACACTGAA. Its protein product is CASSPSITNTE. The entire CDR3 is CASSPSITNTEAFF.